These 26 T cell receptor beta chains were all obtained from the same sample, sequenced in a study of regulatory T cells in long-lasting Graves disease. The time point is: newly diagnosed GD, antithyroid drugs for less than 3 months. After RNA was extracted from PBMCs, the TCR library was made from it. Investigators prepared the TCR beta libraries by applying iRepertoire HTBI primers and Arm-PCR of CDR3 regions. One entry per CDR3 protein results from TCRdb running MiXCR on the multiplex PCR reads. Among about 320,000 distinct CDR3 sequences, approximately 20% were seen once, and the ten largest hold about 39%. The specimen was peripheral blood mononuclear cells (PBMCs), collected at new diagnosis, from a patient treated with antithyroid drugs. These receptors originate from a female donor with Graves disease.

This clonotype was detected ten times or more. This rearrangement joins TRBV6-1 to TRBJ2-1, with 8 positions matching TRBD2. Germline CDR1 reads MNHNS; CDR2 reads SASEGT. CDR3 length equals 16 residues. V was clipped by 6 bases and J by 4 bases; unmatched bases: 11. The CDR3 reads CASSRQPGGGYNEQFF. The CDR3 nucleotides are TGTGCCAGCAGCCGTCAGCCAGGCGGGGGGTACAATGAGCAGTTCTTC.

This clonotype was observed a single time. The V and J genes are TRBV2 and TRBJ2-3, with D maybe TRBD1 (6 bases). This CDR3 contains 17 residues. Germline assignment: CDR1 SNHLY and CDR2 FYNNEI. The V end was cut by 6 bases, the J end by 5 bases, with 24 bases between. CDR3: CASRNWGQGFWGDTQYF. CDR3 in DNA: TGTGCCAGCAGGAACTGGGGGCAGGGGTTCTGGGGAGATACGCAGTATTTT.

About this clonotype: A single base separates this from a much larger clone, so it may be a read error. The V call is TRBV6-2 or TRBV6-3, the J call TRBJ2-2; the D gene could be TRBD1 or TRBD2 (5 bases each). CDR3 length: 15 residues. V lost 5 bases to trimming and J lost 4 bases, with 14 bases between them. CDR1 is MNHEY and CDR2 is SVGEGT in the germline V gene. CDR3 coding DNA: TGTGCCAGCAGTCCCGGGACCCCCGGCACCGGGGAGCTGTTTTTT. Protein product: CASSPGTPGTGELFF.

This clonotype was observed a handful of times. The CDR3 sequence: CSARVGRDGKPNYGYTF. The CDR3, as DNA: TGCAGTGCTAGAGTGGGCAGGGACGGAAAACCTAACTATGGCTACACCTTC. This chain links TRBV20-1 with TRBJ1-2, with a possible D match to TRBD1 (5 bases). V shed 1 base and J shed 0 bases, with 18 bases lying between them. This CDR3 region has 17 residues. Germline V lookup: CDR1 DFQATT, CDR2 SNEGSKA (reference sequence).

The chain couples TRBV12-3 or TRBV12-4 to TRBJ1-5, with D possibly being TRBD1 (5 bases). Trimming shortened V by 1 base and J by 5 bases, and 12 bases separated the two germline ends. CDR3 length equals 15 residues. Here the CDR3 DNA reads TGTGCCAGCAGTTTAGGGGGGGGGGGTGATCAGCCCCAGCATTTT. As protein: CASSLGGGGDQPQHF.

Regarding this clonotype: A much larger clone differs by one base, so this may be a read error. CDR3 residues: CASTASRQETQYF. DNA for the CDR3: TGTGCCAGCACAGCGAGTAGGCAAGAGACCCAGTACTTC. The V gene is TRBV6-1, the J gene TRBJ2-5, with D hard to call. Per the germline V gene, CDR1 is MNHNS and CDR2 is SASEGT. This CDR3 region has 13 residues. V lost 7 bases and J 2 bases, leaving 11 bases between the germline ends.

This clonotype occurred once. The junction and the germline gene differ at one end; a read error may be behind it. The rearrangement joins TRBV6-1 to TRBJ1-4; D possibly corresponds to TRBD1 (6 bases). In germline, CDR1 is MNHNS, CDR2 SASEGT. The length of the CDR3 is 16 residues. CDR3 residues: CASTRALQGMGEKPFF. CDR3 in DNA: TGTGCCAGCACTAGAGCTCTCCAGGGGATGGGGGAAAAACCGTTTTTT.

This clonotype was picked up a small number of times. In DNA, the CDR3 is TGCAGCGTTTTTGTAGCGGGAGGGCCGAGGGAGACCCAGTACTTC. Amino acids: CSVFVAGGPRETQYF. The J gene is TRBJ2-5, the V gene TRBV29-1; the match to TRBD2 covers 11 bases. CDR3 length equals 15 residues. Trimming took 5 bases from V and 5 from J; bases not matched to a gene: 10. Germline assignment: CDR1 SQVTM and CDR2 ANQGSEA.

In its sample, this clonotype was seen many times. V and J are TRBV3-1 and TRBJ2-5, with 14 bases matching TRBD2. This CDR3 region has 16 residues. Unmatched junction bases numbered 2, after V lost 4 bases and J lost 1 base. In germline, CDR1 is LGHDT, CDR2 YNNKEL (reference sequence). This chain's CDR3 is CASSRLAGGPQETQYF. Written as DNA, the CDR3 is TGTGCCAGCAGCCGACTAGCGGGAGGGCCCCAAGAGACCCAGTACTTC.

This clonotype was recorded a few times. A read error may explain this, as a much larger clone is one base away. The genes are TRBV2 and TRBJ2-1; TRBD2 agrees at 10 bases. Germline V gene sequence: CDR1 SNHLY, CDR2 FYNNEI. The junction had 11 bases not matched to a gene; V was cut back by 8 bases and J by 4 bases. The CDR3 covers 16 residues. CDR3 loop: CASPGLAGVQYNEQFF. CDR3 DNA: TGTGCCAGCCCGGGTCTAGCGGGAGTTCAATACAATGAGCAGTTCTTC.

This clonotype came up many times. The CDR3 sequence: CASTDRNTGELFF. The CDR3 nucleotides are TGTGCCAGCACCGACAGGAACACCGGGGAGCTGTTTTTT. The chain combines TRBV7-6 with TRBJ2-2, with a weak D call TRBD1 (5 bases). CDR1 and CDR2 from the germline V gene are SGHVS and FNYEAQ. This CDR3 region has 13 residues. V gave up 7 bases and J gave up 1 base, with 7 bases separating them.

This clonotype showed up many times. The chain employs TRBV11-2 and TRBJ2-3; D might be TRBD2 (5 bases). The CDR3 is made up of 14 amino acids. Germline loops: CDR1 SGHAT, CDR2 FQNNGV. With 1 base removed from V and 2 bases from J, the gap between germline ends came to 7 bases. The CDR3 DNA sequence: TGTGCCAGCAGCTTAGGGAGGTTCACAGATACGCAGTATTTT. Its translation: CASSLGRFTDTQYF.

This clonotype was seen at least ten times. The rearrangement links TRBV19 to TRBJ1-1, with 7 bases lining up with TRBD1. The J segment lost 4 bases and the V segment lost 6 bases, leaving 8 bases of the junction unmatched. CDR1 and CDR2 (germline): LNHDA, SQIVND (reference sequence). This CDR3 is built from 14 residues. The CDR3 sequence: CASSPQGYITEAFF. CDR3 in DNA: TGTGCCAGTAGCCCACAGGGGTATATCACTGAAGCTTTCTTT.

This clonotype was seen many times. The CDR3 DNA reads TGTGCCAGCAGTTTCTCCAACCGACTAGCCACAGATACGCAGTATTTT. Its translation is CASSFSNRLATDTQYF. The V gene is TRBV27, the J gene TRBJ2-3; 7 bases align to TRBD2. V gave up 3 bases and J gave up 2 bases; unmatched junction bases: 8. The germline V gene has CDR1 MNHEY and CDR2 SMNVEV (reference sequence). The CDR3 sequence is 16 residues long.

This clonotype was picked up many times. An end of the junction does not agree with germline; a read error may underlie this. The chain uses TRBV5-1 and TRBJ2-1; 15 bases line up with TRBD2. The CDR3 contains 15 residues. Germline V lookup: CDR1 SGHRS, CDR2 YFSETQ. CDR3 coding DNA: TGTGCCAGCAGCAGGACTAGCGGGAGGGACAATGAGCAGTTCTTC. Residues: CASSRTSGRDNEQFF.

This clonotype was observed at least ten times. CDR3 sequence: CSARDLTGRETQYF. The CDR3 region has the DNA TGCAGTGCTAGGGACCTGACAGGGAGAGAGACCCAGTACTTC. The chain links TRBV20-1 to TRBJ2-5; 7 bases line up with TRBD1. The V gene end was trimmed by 3 bases and the J gene end by 4 bases; junction bases not matched to a gene: 8. This CDR3 comprises 14 residues. Looked up from germline, CDR1 is DFQATT and CDR2 is SNEGSKA (reference sequence).

This sequence joins TRBV12-3 or TRBV12-4 and TRBJ2-7; tentatively, D is TRBD2 (6 bases). V was pared by 7 bases and J by 2 bases, with 15 bases between. The CDR3 has 14 amino acids. CDR3 DNA sequence: TGTGCCAGCACCCGGCGGGACTTTCCCTACGAGCAGTACTTC. As protein: CASTRRDFPYEQYF.

The table lists this clonotype with many counts. The chain employs TRBV19 and TRBJ2-1, with D tentatively TRBD1 or TRBD2 (5 bases each). Germline CDR1 and CDR2: LNHDA and SQIVND (reference sequence). There are 12 residues in the CDR3. Between the trimmed V and J ends, which lost 2 bases and 8 bases, there was a span of 7 bases. The CDR3 DNA sequence: TGTGCCAGTAGTATATTGGGGGATGAGCAGTTCTTC. It is translated as CASSILGDEQFF.

J is TRBJ2-1 and V is TRBV11-2, with 10 bases that match TRBD2. Trimming at V came to 7 bases and at J to 5 bases, leaving 5 bases not matched to a gene. The germline V gene encodes CDR1 SGHAT and CDR2 FQNNGV. The CDR3 is 14 amino acids. DNA for the CDR3: TGTGCCAGCAAGGGACTAGCGTATAACAATGAGCAGTTCTTC. Its protein is CASKGLAYNNEQFF.

This clonotype was observed a few times. The CDR3, as DNA: TGTGCCAGCAGTGGCGCGGGGATCGTTGGCAAAAACATTCAGTACTTC. This translates into CASSGAGIVGKNIQYF. This chain joins TRBV2 and TRBJ2-4; maybe TRBD2 (6 bases). CDR3 length equals 16 residues. Germline lookup yields CDR1 SNHLY and CDR2 FYNNEI. Trimming removed 4 bases at V and 3 bases at J, with 16 bases between.

A few counts support this clonotype. The chain combines TRBV12-3 or TRBV12-4 with TRBJ1-4; D remains ambiguous. CDR3 size: 15 residues. The ends were cut back, 4 bases at V and 0 bases at J, with 9 bases in the middle. The CDR3 is CASSWEDATNEKLFF. CDR3 coding DNA: TGTGCCAGCAGTTGGGAGGATGCAACTAATGAAAAACTGTTTTTT.

The rearrangement joins TRBV30 to TRBJ2-7; D gene ambiguous. The CDR3 loop spans 15 amino acids. Germline loops: CDR1 GTSNPN, CDR2 SVGIG (reference sequence). The V end was cut by 2 bases, the J end by 3 bases, with 17 bases between. CDR3 protein: CAWSPPYRSRYEQYF. In nucleotides, the CDR3 is TGTGCCTGGAGTCCTCCGTATAGGTCGCGCTACGAGCAGTACTTC.

A remark on this clonotype: A clone one base away is much larger, so this may be a read error. V usage is TRBV7-9 and J usage is TRBJ2-1; 13 bases agree with TRBD2. Per germline, CDR1 SEHNR and CDR2 FQNEAQ (reference sequence). The length of the CDR3 is 16 residues. V shed 1 base, J shed 10 bases, and the junction held 7 bases outside the gene matches. The CDR3 DNA is TGTGCCAGCAGCTTAGTTGGACTAGCGGGAGACTACGAGCAGTTCTTC. Residues: CASSLVGLAGDYEQFF.

The table lists this clonotype with many counts. The chain couples TRBV7-8 to TRBJ2-2; D may be TRBD1 (6 bases). Trimming left V 4 bases short and J 5 bases short, with 11 bases between. The CDR3 sequence is 14 residues long. Looked up from germline, CDR1 is SGHVS and CDR2 is FQNEAQ. The CDR3 reads CASSYRDTTGELFF. In nucleotides, the CDR3 is TGTGCCAGCAGCTACCGGGACACTACCGGGGAGCTGTTTTTT.

This chain connects TRBV6-9 to TRBJ2-2; a weak D match, TRBD1 (6 bases). V lost 4 bases and J lost 1, with 16 bases in between. Germline V CDR1 and CDR2: MNHGY, SVAAGI. This CDR3 is 17 amino acids long. In DNA, the CDR3 is TGTGCCAGCAGTTCGCTAGAGTTGGGACAGAACACCGGGGAGCTGTTTTTT. Translation: CASSSLELGQNTGELFF.

This clonotype was seen repeatedly, ten times or more. This chain links TRBV30 with TRBJ1-1, with D unclear. V was clipped by 0 bases and J by 12 bases, with 11 bases between them. Per the germline V gene, CDR1 is GTSNPN and CDR2 is SVGIG (reference sequence). This CDR3 has 11 residues. The chain's CDR3 is CAWSVVQRTFF. The CDR3 bases are TGTGCCTGGAGTGTCGTTCAGCGGACTTTCTTT.